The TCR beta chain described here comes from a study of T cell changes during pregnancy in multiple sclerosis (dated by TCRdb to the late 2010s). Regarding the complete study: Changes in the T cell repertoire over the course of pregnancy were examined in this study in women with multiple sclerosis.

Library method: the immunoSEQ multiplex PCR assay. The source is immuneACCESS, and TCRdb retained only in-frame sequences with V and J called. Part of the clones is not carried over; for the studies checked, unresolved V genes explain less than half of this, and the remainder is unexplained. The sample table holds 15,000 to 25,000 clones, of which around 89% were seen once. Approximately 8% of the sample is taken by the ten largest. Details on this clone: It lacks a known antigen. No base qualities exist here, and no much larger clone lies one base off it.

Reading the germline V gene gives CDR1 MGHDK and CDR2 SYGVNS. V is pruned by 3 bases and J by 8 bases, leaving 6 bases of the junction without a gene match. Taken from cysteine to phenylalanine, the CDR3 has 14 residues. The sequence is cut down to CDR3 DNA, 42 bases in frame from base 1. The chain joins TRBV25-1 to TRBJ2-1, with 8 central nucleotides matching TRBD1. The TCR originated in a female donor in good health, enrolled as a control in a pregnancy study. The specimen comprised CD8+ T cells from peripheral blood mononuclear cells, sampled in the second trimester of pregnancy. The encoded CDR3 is CASSDGDRRDEQFF. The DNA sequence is TGTGCCAGCAGTGACGGGGACAGGCGGGATGAGCAGTTCTTC. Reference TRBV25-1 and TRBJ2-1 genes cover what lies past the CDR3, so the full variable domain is EADIYQTPRYLVIGTGKKITLECSQTMGHDKMYWYQQDPGMELHLIHYSYGVNSTEKGDLSSESTVSRIRTEHFPLTLESARPSHTSQYLCASSDGDRRDEQFFGPGTRLTVL.